The clone carrying this T cell receptor (beta chain) was counted at least ten times. CDR1 and CDR2 from the germline V gene are MGHRA and YSYEKL. V shed 3 bases, J shed 2 bases, and the junction held 9 bases outside the gene matches. CDR3 length: 17 amino acids. TCR beta CDR3 regions were amplified from RNA transcripts. HTBI primers drove first-round RT-PCR of the TCR CDR3. TCRdb processed the multiplex PCR reads anew with MiXCR; each CDR3 protein has one entry. This sample has 250,000 to 300,000 distinct CDR3 sequences, with roughly 15% found just once. The data derive from a study of T cells in Graves' hyperthyroidism and ophthalmopathy.

The rearrangement links TRBV4-1 to TRBJ2-1, with TRBD1 matching over 8 bases. Input material: blood. The source is a woman between 35 and 50 years old with Graves' hyperthyroidism. The DNA for the CDR3 is TGCGCCAGCAGCCAGCACCCCGGGACAGGAACCTACAATGAGCAGTTCTTC. This gives the protein CASSQHPGTGTYNEQFF.